Each of the 7 T cell receptor beta chains below was sequenced from the same sample in a study of T cell repertoires in cytomegalovirus infection. MiXCR was run by TCRdb on the reads, yielding one entry per CDR3 protein. The sample lists about 89,000 distinct CDR3 sequences, approximately 30% occurring once. Their antigen targets remain unknown. The specimen comprised CD8+ T cells from cultured PBMCs, sampled from culture after CMV antigen stimulation. The source of these receptors is a human donor in good health (CMV status not recorded). Some clones in this sample may be carry-over from other donors' samples.

V and J are TRBV4-2 and TRBJ2-1; 9 bases match TRBD2. V lost 0 bases, J lost 15 bases, and 12 bases stayed unmatched. Germline values: CDR1 LGHNA, CDR2 YNFKEQ. The CDR3 length is 15 residues. The CDR3, as DNA: TGTGCCAGCAGCCAAGAAGGGTCGTGGGCGGGGGGGCCGTTCTTC. It specifies CASSQEGSWAGGPFF.

The gene calls are TRBV2 and TRBJ2-3; 8 bases align to TRBD1. V lost 11 bases and J lost 4; bases outside the gene matches: 2. Germline assignment: CDR1 SNHLY and CDR2 FYNNEI. The CDR3 sequence is 11 residues long. DNA for the CDR3: TGTGCCGGACAGGGCCCAGATACGCAGTATTTT. Translation: CAGQGPDTQYF.

The chain has TRBV27 and TRBJ1-6; 8 bases are a match to TRBD1. The CDR3 runs to 14 residues. Trimming cost V 5 bases and J 8 bases; bases outside gene matches: 5. Germline V gene data show CDR1 as MNHEY and CDR2 as SMNVEV (reference sequence). In DNA form, the CDR3 reads TGTGCCAGCAGTACCGGACAGGGACATTCACCCCTCCACTTT. Amino acid sequence: CASSTGQGHSPLHF.

This clonotype was detected ten times or more. The chain carries TRBV27 and TRBJ2-1; D is perhaps TRBD2 (6 bases). This CDR3 has 15 residues. Trimming took off 5 bases at V and 7 bases at J, with 18 bases between the two ends. Germline V lookup: CDR1 MNHEY, CDR2 SMNVEV (reference sequence). The CDR3 nucleotides read TGTGCCAGCAGTGTTCCGGGACTGGCTAGGAATGAGCAGTTCTTC. It yields the protein CASSVPGLARNEQFF.

A few counts support this clonotype. J is TRBJ1-1 and V is TRBV20-1; D ambiguous. Germline CDR1 DFQATT, CDR2 SNEGSKA (reference sequence). The V and J ends lost 6 bases and 3 bases respectively, with 14 bases between them. This CDR3 comprises 13 residues. CDR3 DNA: TGCAGTGCCCTGGCGGGGTTGTACACTGAAGCTTTCTTT. Amino acid sequence: CSALAGLYTEAFF.

This clonotype has ten or more counts. The chain is built from TRBV7-6 and TRBJ1-1, with D maybe TRBD1 (5 bases). CDR3 size: 17 residues. The germline V and J ends were trimmed by 2 bases and 4 bases, with 20 bases remaining between them. The germline V gene encodes CDR1 SGHVS and CDR2 FNYEAQ. The CDR3 DNA is TGTGCCAGCAGCTTATCGGTAATGCGACGAAGGGGCACTGAAGCTTTCTTT. Encoded protein: CASSLSVMRRRGTEAFF.

V gene TRBV7-6 combines with J gene TRBJ1-5; 8 nucleotides agree with TRBD1. Germline-derived CDR1 and CDR2 are SGHVS and FNYEAQ. After removal of 1 base from V and 3 bases from J, the junction contained 8 bases not matched to a gene. The CDR3 covers 17 residues. The CDR3 loop is CASSLGSTGVNNQPQHF. CDR3 sequence (DNA): TGTGCCAGCAGCTTAGGCTCGACAGGGGTGAACAATCAGCCCCAGCATTTT.